The 26 T cell receptor beta chains below all came from one sample that was sequenced in a study of CD8+CD57+ T cells in acquired aplastic anemia. According to the study, genomic DNA was the template for TCR beta VDJ and CDR3 profiling. MiXCR, run by TCRdb on the reads, gives a single entry per CDR3 protein. Seen here are 75,000 to 80,000 distinct CDR3 sequences, approximately 70% observed once, and the top ten hold approximately 80%. Sequenced patients had shown CD8+CD57+ cell expansion by flow cytometry. Sequences were obtained from sorted CD4+, CD8+, or CD8+CD57+ T cells (not recorded which) from PBMCs. Receptors were obtained from a human donor with aplastic anemia.

The chain combines TRBV25-1 with TRBJ2-1; D is undetermined. Trimming stripped 5 bases from V and 7 bases from J, with 6 bases between. Germline CDR1 MGHDK, CDR2 SYGVNS. The CDR3 is made up of 11 amino acids. CDR3 sequence (DNA): TGTGCCAGCAGTTATAGGAATGAGCAGTTCTTC. Protein: CASSYRNEQFF. The full variable domain, in which reference TRBV25-1 and TRBJ2-1 provide the parts outside the CDR3, is EADIYQTPRYLVIGTGKKITLECSQTMGHDKMYWYQQDPGMELHLIHYSYGVNSTEKGDLSSESTVSRIRTEHFPLTLESARPSHTSQYLCASSYRNEQFFGPGTRLTVL.

This sequence joins TRBV29-1 and TRBJ1-1, with D unresolved. V lost 3 bases, J lost 1 base, and 12 bases lay in between. Germline loops: CDR1 SQVTM, CDR2 ANQGSEA. The CDR3 covers 14 residues. CDR3 residues: CSVDRTAQNTEAFF. In nucleotides, the CDR3 is TGCAGCGTTGACAGAACAGCGCAGAACACTGAAGCTTTCTTT.

The V call is TRBV12-3 or TRBV12-4, the J call TRBJ2-3; D ambiguous. The CDR3 length is 11 residues. With 8 bases removed from V and 6 bases from J, the gap between germline ends came to 9 bases. As DNA, the CDR3 is TGTGCCAGCGGACCGAGGGATACGCAGTATTTT. It yields the protein CASGPRDTQYF.

The sample holds one count of this clonotype. This chain joins TRBV24-1 and TRBJ2-1, with TRBD2 matching 10 bases. This CDR3 contains 17 residues. V lost 2 bases to trimming and J lost 0 bases; unmatched junction nucleotides: 3. Germline CDR1 KGHDR, CDR2 SFDVKD. CDR3 sequence reads: CATSDSASGGSYNEQFF. The CDR3 DNA follows: TGTGCCACCAGTGATTCTGCTAGCGGGGGCTCCTACAATGAGCAGTTCTTC.

This chain joins TRBV19 and TRBJ1-2; D not resolved. V shed 8 bases and J shed 0 bases, with 31 bases lying between them. Germline V CDR1 and CDR2: LNHDA, SQIVND (reference sequence). The CDR3 consists of 20 residues. In DNA form, the CDR3 reads TGTGCCAGTGTCCCTTTTAGAGTGGCTATATTCTTATGTGCTAACTATGGCTACACCTTC. This gives the protein CASVPFRVAIFLCANYGYTF.

This clonotype was seen repeatedly, ten times or more. V usage is TRBV7-9 and J usage is TRBJ2-7, with 7 bases aligning to TRBD1. The V gene's germline CDR1 is SEHNR and CDR2 FQNEAQ (reference sequence). This CDR3 has 16 residues. The V and J ends lost 5 bases and 2 bases, in that order; junction bases with no gene match: 12. The CDR3 here is CASSPLDGTATYEQYF. As DNA, the CDR3 is TGTGCCAGCAGCCCACTAGACGGGACAGCCACCTACGAGCAGTACTTC.

Note on this clonotype: This may be a read error, as it is one base from a much larger clone. The chain couples TRBV10-2 to TRBJ1-2; D is ambiguous. Germline CDR1 and CDR2: WSHSY and SAAADI. Trimming left V 1 base short and J 0 bases short, with 9 bases between. The CDR3 is 15 residues long. For the CDR3, the DNA is TGCGCCAGCAGTGAGTTCTCCACTACTAACTATGGCTACACCTTC. Its translation is CASSEFSTTNYGYTF.

Only a few counts were recorded for this clonotype. The chain is built from TRBV10-3 and TRBJ2-7, with a weak D call TRBD2 (6 bases). This CDR3 region has 13 residues. The germline V and J ends were trimmed by 6 bases and 4 bases, with 13 bases remaining between them. Germline assignment: CDR1 ENHRY and CDR2 SYGVKD. The CDR3: CAISRDSLYEQYF. CDR3 DNA sequence: TGTGCCATCAGCCGGGACTCACTGTACGAGCAGTACTTC.

This chain connects TRBV15 to TRBJ2-3; TRBD1 might be the D (5 bases). Per the germline V gene, CDR1 is LNHNV and CDR2 is YYDKDF (reference sequence). CDR3 length: 17 amino acids. Trimming removed 4 bases from V and 0 bases from J, with 17 bases in between. CDR3 sequence reads: CATSKGLWEESTDTQYF. The CDR3 DNA follows: TGTGCCACCAGCAAGGGGTTGTGGGAAGAAAGCACAGATACGCAGTATTTT. The whole variable domain, filled in from reference TRBV15 and TRBJ2-3, reads DAMVIQNPRYQVTQFGKPVTLSCSQTLNHNVMYWYQQKSSQAPKLLFHYYDKDFNNEADTPDNFQSRRPNTSFCFLDIRSPGLGDTAMYLCATSKGLWEESTDTQYFGPGTRLTVL.

The gene calls are TRBV10-2 and TRBJ2-1; 9 bases agree with TRBD2. The germline gives CDR1 WSHSY, CDR2 SAAADI. The CDR3 extends over 14 amino acids. The CDR3: CAGARASGDPSQFF. For the CDR3, the DNA is TGCGCGGGGGCGCGGGCTAGCGGGGACCCCTCGCAGTTCTTC.

This clonotype has a handful of counts. This chain uses TRBV2 with TRBJ2-7, with 10 bases that match TRBD1. CDR1 and CDR2 from the germline V gene are SNHLY and FYNNEI. The CDR3 loop spans 14 amino acids. The V gene end was trimmed by 6 bases and the J gene end by 2 bases; junction bases not matched to a gene: 4. Here the CDR3 DNA reads TGTGCCAGCAGATATGGACAGGGGGCCTACGAGCAGTACTTC. This sequence encodes CASRYGQGAYEQYF.

The chain joins TRBV29-1 to TRBJ1-5; a weak D match, TRBD1 (6 bases). Trimming took 4 bases from V and 1 from J, leaving 11 bases between them. The CDR3 length is 14 residues. Germline loops: CDR1 SQVTM, CDR2 ANQGSEA. The CDR3 loop reads CSVVTGSSNQPQHF. CDR3 in DNA: TGCAGCGTTGTAACAGGGTCCAGCAATCAGCCCCAGCATTTT.

The gene calls are TRBV5-1 and TRBJ2-5; D is unclear. V lost 0 bases to trimming and J lost 3 bases, with 9 bases between them. CDR1 and CDR2 from the germline V gene are SGHRS and YFSETQ. The CDR3 has 14 amino acids. The CDR3 region has the DNA TGCGCCAGCAGCTTGGTTTCAGGAGAAGAGACCCAGTACTTC. Its protein product is CASSLVSGEETQYF.

A word on this clonotype: At one end, the junction sequence differs from germline, possibly due to a read error. The V and J genes are TRBV7-9 and TRBJ2-3; D is possibly TRBD1 (5 bases). This CDR3 is 11 amino acids long. Germline V gene sequence: CDR1 SEHNR, CDR2 FQNEAQ (reference sequence). CDR3 amino acids: CASSLTGTQYF. CDR3 sequence (DNA): TGTGCCAGCTCCCTCACAGGTACGCAGTATTTT.

The CDR3: CATSDSTSAGGYTF. CDR3 coding DNA: TGTGCCACCAGTGATTCCACATCGGCGGGAGGCTACACCTTC. This chain uses TRBV24-1 with TRBJ1-2; D not resolved. The CDR3 length is 14 residues. From germline, CDR1 is KGHDR and CDR2 SFDVKD. Trimming left V 2 bases short and J 8 bases short, with 14 bases between.

The V and J genes are TRBV20-1 and TRBJ1-1; D unresolved. The germline V gene encodes CDR1 DFQATT and CDR2 SNEGSKA (reference sequence). This CDR3 contains 14 residues. Trimming cost V 7 bases and J 0 bases, with 15 bases left between them. The CDR3 reads CSVSLGLLNTEAFF. In DNA, the CDR3 is TGCAGTGTCTCCTTGGGGTTACTGAACACTGAAGCTTTCTTT.

The chain is built from TRBV24-1 and TRBJ1-5; 7 bases align to TRBD1. Germline-derived CDR1 and CDR2 are KGHDR and SFDVKD. V lost 4 bases and J lost 3; bases outside the gene matches: 5. This CDR3 has 15 amino acids. The CDR3 DNA reads as TGTGCCACCAGTGACCCGGGACAGATCAATCAGCCCCAGCATTTT. Translation: CATSDPGQINQPQHF.

The V gene is TRBV12-3 or TRBV12-4, the J gene TRBJ2-1; the D is unclear. Trimming took off 5 bases at V and 9 bases at J, with 8 bases between the two ends. The CDR3 covers 11 residues. This CDR3 is CASSLPSEQFF. The CDR3 bases are TGTGCCAGCAGTCTCCCCAGTGAGCAGTTCTTC.

CDR3 amino acids: CASSILGASNGYTF. CDR3 nucleotides: TGTGCCAGTAGTATCCTAGGGGCGTCGAATGGCTACACCTTC. The rearrangement joins TRBV19 to TRBJ1-2; D is possibly TRBD1 (5 bases). Germline lookup yields CDR1 LNHDA and CDR2 SQIVND (reference sequence). V lost 3 bases, J lost 6 bases, and 14 bases lay in between. This CDR3 spans 14 amino acids.

The chain combines TRBV15 with TRBJ1-5, with D uncertain. The CDR3 sequence is 17 residues long. Germline values: CDR1 LNHNV, CDR2 YYDKDF (reference sequence). The germline V and J ends were trimmed by 4 bases and 2 bases, with 18 bases remaining between them. CDR3 loop: CATSNPEGTWGNQPQHF. The CDR3, as DNA: TGTGCCACCAGCAACCCGGAGGGCACATGGGGCAATCAGCCCCAGCATTTT. Full variable domain (remainder filled in from reference TRBV15 and TRBJ1-5): DAMVIQNPRYQVTQFGKPVTLSCSQTLNHNVMYWYQQKSSQAPKLLFHYYDKDFNNEADTPDNFQSRRPNTSFCFLDIRSPGLGDTAMYLCATSNPEGTWGNQPQHFGDGTRLSIL.

In this sample, this clonotype turned up many times. The V and J genes are TRBV5-1 and TRBJ2-7; D is unclear. The CDR3 contains 14 residues. In germline, CDR1 is SGHRS, CDR2 YFSETQ. Deletions cut 0 bases from V and 0 bases from J, with 7 bases between. CDR3 sequence (DNA): TGCGCCAGCAGCTTGGGGCCAGGCTCCTACGAGCAGTACTTC. Protein: CASSLGPGSYEQYF.

The CDR3 region has the DNA TGCAGTGCCCTCCGTCAGGGCCTCCAAGAGACCCAGTACTTC. Amino acid sequence: CSALRQGLQETQYF. V usage is TRBV20-1 and J usage is TRBJ2-5; weak D call: TRBD1 (5 bases). The CDR3 totals 14 residues. CDR1 DFQATT and CDR2 SNEGSKA come from the germline V gene (reference sequence). Trimming pared 6 bases from V and 1 base from J, leaving 15 bases between.

CDR3 region: CASSPGIGETQYF. The CDR3 DNA follows: TGCGCCAGCAGCCCGGGGATAGGGGAGACCCAGTACTTC. The chain combines TRBV5-1 with TRBJ2-5; tentatively, D is TRBD2 (5 bases). The germline V and J ends were trimmed by 4 bases and 5 bases, with 12 bases remaining between them. The CDR3 consists of 13 residues. From germline, CDR1 is SGHRS and CDR2 YFSETQ. Full variable domain (rest looked up from reference TRBV5-1 and TRBJ2-5): KAGVTQTPRYLIKTRGQQVTLSCSPISGHRSVSWYQQTPGQGLQFLFEYFSETQRNKGNFPGRFSGRQFSNSRSEMNVSTLELGDSALYLCASSPGIGETQYFGPGTRLLVL.

V and J are TRBV5-6 and TRBJ2-5, with no clear D. Looked up from germline, CDR1 is SGHDT and CDR2 is YYEEEE. The V and J ends lost 4 bases and 3 bases respectively, with 10 bases between them. The CDR3 totals 13 residues. The DNA for the CDR3 is TGTGCCAGCAGCGTAGACTTGAAAGAGACCCAGTACTTC. It yields the protein CASSVDLKETQYF. The whole variable domain, filled in from reference TRBV5-6 and TRBJ2-5, reads DAGVTQSPTHLIKTRGQQVTLRCSPKSGHDTVSWYQQALGQGPQFIFQYYEEEERQRGNFPDRFSGHQFPNYSSELNVNALLLGDSALYLCASSVDLKETQYFGPGTRLLVL.

The rearrangement joins TRBV15 to TRBJ2-3, with D perhaps TRBD2 (5 bases). Germline V gene data show CDR1 as LNHNV and CDR2 as YYDKDF (reference sequence). V lost 0 bases, J lost 2 bases, and 12 bases lay in between. This CDR3 spans 16 amino acids. CDR3 bases: TGTGCCACCAGCAGAGATCCTGGGCGGGTCACAGATACGCAGTATTTT. The encoded protein is CATSRDPGRVTDTQYF.

This clonotype was seen only once. This rearrangement joins TRBV10-3 to TRBJ1-1; 7 nucleotides line up with TRBD1. V lost 11 bases, J lost 9 bases, and 15 bases stayed unmatched. Looked up from germline, CDR1 is ENHRY and CDR2 is SYGVKD. CDR3 length: 13 residues. CDR3 amino acids: CAGAGGEGAKAFF. The CDR3 coding sequence is TGTGCCGGAGCGGGGGGCGAGGGGGCAAAAGCTTTCTTT.